Listed here are 12 T cell receptor beta chains from one sample, sequenced in a study of cytomegalovirus exposure and HLA in healthy donors. PCR primers comprised 60 Vbeta and 13 Jbeta primers. Generated by immunoSEQ multiplex PCR, the TCRdb table keeps only in-frame clones and is missing some. This table holds some 140,000 clones, 70% to 85% found once. Sequences were obtained from PBMCs. These TCRs come from a woman between 45 and 65 years old in good health and CMV-seropositive.

The chain links TRBV7-9 to TRBJ1-2; D possibly corresponds to TRBD1 (6 bases). Per germline, CDR1 SEHNR and CDR2 FQNEAQ (reference sequence). V shed 11 bases and J shed 4 bases, with 20 bases lying between them. The CDR3 is made up of 14 amino acids. This CDR3 is CAVGQGGPGYGYTF. In DNA, the CDR3 is TGTGCCGTCGGGCAAGGGGGTCCTGGCTATGGCTACACCTTC.

The chain carries TRBV5-1 and TRBJ2-5; 9 bases line up with TRBD1. Germline values: CDR1 SGHRS, CDR2 YFSETQ. The J segment lost 11 bases and the V segment lost 4 bases, leaving 9 bases of the junction unmatched. This CDR3 region has 13 residues. The CDR3 loop is CASSAGQGRQQYF. In DNA, the CDR3 is TGCGCCAGCAGCGCCGGACAGGGGAGGCAGCAGTACTTC.

The CDR3, as DNA: TGTGCCAGCAATGGACAGGGTCGGAATGAGCAGTTCTTC. This sequence encodes CASNGQGRNEQFF. This chain connects TRBV6-1 to TRBJ2-1; TRBD1 aligns across 8 bases. Looked up from germline, CDR1 is MNHNS and CDR2 is SASEGT. This CDR3 contains 13 residues. The V gene end was trimmed by 7 bases and the J gene end by 7 bases; junction bases not matched to a gene: 6.

A single count supports this clone. The rearrangement joins TRBV4-1 to TRBJ2-7; no clear D gene. The V end lost 4 bases, the J end lost 7 bases, and 17 bases lay between the germline ends. Germline V gene sequence: CDR1 MGHRA, CDR2 YSYEKL. This CDR3 is 14 amino acids long. The CDR3 reads CASSPLQSILEQYF. CDR3 nucleotide sequence: TGCGCCAGCAGCCCTCTCCAATCCATCCTAGAGCAGTACTTC.

The chain joins TRBV7-2 to TRBJ2-5; D is possibly TRBD2 (5 bases). Germline assignment: CDR1 SGHTA and CDR2 FQGNSA. V shed 3 bases and J shed 5 bases, with 13 bases lying between them. This CDR3 spans 14 amino acids. CDR3 sequence: CASSFSGGWETQYF. CDR3 DNA: TGTGCCAGCAGCTTCAGCGGTGGGTGGGAGACCCAGTACTTC.

The CDR3: CASSVDRTTEAFF. For the CDR3, the DNA is TGTGCCAGCAGTGTTGACAGAACGACTGAAGCTTTCTTT. The J gene is TRBJ1-1, the V gene TRBV2, with D perhaps TRBD1 (5 bases). Germline CDR1 is SNHLY and CDR2 is FYNNEI. The V end was cut by 4 bases, the J end by 5 bases, with 11 bases between. The CDR3 totals 13 residues.

This clone was observed a handful of times. The V and J genes are TRBV7-2 and TRBJ2-7, with D unresolved. CDR3 length: 10 amino acids. V lost 7 bases and J 5 bases, leaving 6 bases between the germline ends. Germline V lookup: CDR1 SGHTA, CDR2 FQGNSA. The CDR3 loop is CASTLDEQYF. In nucleotides, the CDR3 is TGTGCCAGCACCCTTGACGAGCAGTACTTC.

The V and J genes are TRBV28 and TRBJ1-5; D gene ambiguous. The CDR3 is 14 residues long. Germline V CDR1 and CDR2: MDHEN, SYDVKM. Trimming took 4 bases from V and 0 from J, leaving 7 bases between them. In DNA, the CDR3 is TGTGCCAGCAGTTCGGGTTCTAGCAATCAGCCCCAGCATTTT. It codes for CASSSGSSNQPQHF.

The chain recombines TRBV5-4 with TRBJ1-2, with D possibly TRBD1 on 5 matching bases. Germline CDR1 reads SGHNT; CDR2 reads YYREEE (reference sequence). Trimming removed 0 bases from V and 0 bases from J, with 12 bases in between. This CDR3 is 16 amino acids long. CDR3: CASSLGGDETNYGYTF. CDR3 nucleotides: TGTGCCAGCAGCTTGGGCGGGGACGAAACTAACTATGGCTACACCTTC.

The V and J genes are TRBV4-3 and TRBJ2-7; 9 bases map to TRBD1. The V gene end was trimmed by 3 bases and the J gene end by 5 bases; junction bases not matched to a gene: 11. This CDR3 is 16 amino acids long. Germline V gene sequence: CDR1 LGHNA, CDR2 YSLEER. The CDR3 DNA reads as TGCGCCAGCAGCCAGTACTATCCGGACAGGGGAAACGAGCAGTACTTC. Translated: CASSQYYPDRGNEQYF.

This CDR3 is CAWSQRASSYNEQFF. In DNA, the CDR3 is TGTGCCTGGAGCCAGAGGGCTAGCTCCTACAATGAGCAGTTCTTC. The V and J genes are TRBV30 and TRBJ2-1; a possible D gene is TRBD2 (5 bases). The CDR3 extends over 15 amino acids. CDR1 GTSNPN and CDR2 SVGIG come from the germline V gene (reference sequence). V lost 3 bases and J 0 bases, leaving 12 bases between the germline ends.

The chain has TRBV19 and TRBJ1-2; 9 nucleotides line up with TRBD1. V was pared by 5 bases and J by 5 bases, with 6 bases of the junction left unmatched. This CDR3 contains 14 residues. CDR1 is LNHDA, CDR2 SQIVND, per germline (reference sequence). In nucleotides, the CDR3 is TGTGCCAGTAGTCCCTGGGACAGGGATTATGGCTACACCTTC. Protein: CASSPWDRDYGYTF.